Described below is a single TCR beta chain sequence and its context. These data belong to a study of kidney transplant recipient with SARS-CoV-2 infection. Germline CDR1 LNHNV, CDR2 YYDKDF (reference sequence). This CDR3 comprises 17 residues. Trimming stripped 5 bases from V and 4 bases from J, with 23 bases between. MiXCR, applied by TCRdb to the reads, yields one record per CDR3 protein. The sample lists approximately 240,000 distinct CDR3 sequences; around 26% were seen once. The sequence derives from a male patient in his thirties who had COVID-19 and was a kidney transplant recipient. Some T cells may be provided by the graft donor. Material: a blood sample, obtained at baseline and on roughly day 110 from a kidney transplant recipient. This chain links TRBV15 with TRBJ1-2; D is unclear. The CDR3 coding sequence is TGTGCCACCAGCTGGTCCTTAAGGTGTGGAAAGACCTATGGCTACACCTTC. This encodes CATSWSLRCGKTYGYTF.